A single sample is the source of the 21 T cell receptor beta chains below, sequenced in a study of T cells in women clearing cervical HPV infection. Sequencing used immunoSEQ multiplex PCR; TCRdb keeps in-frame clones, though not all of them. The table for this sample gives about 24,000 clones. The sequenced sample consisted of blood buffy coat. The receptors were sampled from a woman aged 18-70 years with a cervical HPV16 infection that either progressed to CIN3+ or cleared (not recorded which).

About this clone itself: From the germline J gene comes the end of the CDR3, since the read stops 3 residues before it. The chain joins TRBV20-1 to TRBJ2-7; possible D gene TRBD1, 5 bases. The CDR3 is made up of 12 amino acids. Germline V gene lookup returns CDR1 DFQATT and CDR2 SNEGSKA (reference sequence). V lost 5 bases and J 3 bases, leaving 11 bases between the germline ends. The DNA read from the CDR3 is TGCAGTGCTGGTGAAGGGGTCTACGAG. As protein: CSAGEGVYE. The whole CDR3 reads CSAGEGVYEQYF.

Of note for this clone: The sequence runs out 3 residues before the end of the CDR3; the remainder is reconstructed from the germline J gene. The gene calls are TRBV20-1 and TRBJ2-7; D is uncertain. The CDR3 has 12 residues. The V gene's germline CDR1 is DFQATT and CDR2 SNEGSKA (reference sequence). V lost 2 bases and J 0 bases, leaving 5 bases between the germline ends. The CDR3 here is CSARISSYEQYF. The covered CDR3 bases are TGCAGTGCTAGAATTAGCTCCTACGAG.

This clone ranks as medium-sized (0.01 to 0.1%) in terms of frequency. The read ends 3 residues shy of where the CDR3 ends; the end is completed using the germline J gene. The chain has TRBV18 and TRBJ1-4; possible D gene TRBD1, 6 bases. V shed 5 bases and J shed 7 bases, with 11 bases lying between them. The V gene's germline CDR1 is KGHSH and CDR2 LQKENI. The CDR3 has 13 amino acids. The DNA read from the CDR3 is TGTGCCAGCTCAAAACAGGGTGGTGAAAAA. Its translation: CASSKQGGEK. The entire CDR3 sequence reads CASSKQGGEKLFF.

The covered CDR3 bases are TGTGCCAGCAGTCCGAGTTTTGGCAGGAGGTATGGC. Translated, it gives CASSPSFGRRYG. The entire CDR3 protein reads CASSPSFGRRYGYTF. The chain carries TRBV6-4 and TRBJ1-2; the D is unclear. Read data end 3 residues before the CDR3 end; the end is taken from the germline J gene. V was clipped by 5 bases and J by 5 bases, with 18 bases between them. Germline V gene sequence: CDR1 MRHNA, CDR2 SNTAGT. The CDR3 loop spans 15 amino acids.

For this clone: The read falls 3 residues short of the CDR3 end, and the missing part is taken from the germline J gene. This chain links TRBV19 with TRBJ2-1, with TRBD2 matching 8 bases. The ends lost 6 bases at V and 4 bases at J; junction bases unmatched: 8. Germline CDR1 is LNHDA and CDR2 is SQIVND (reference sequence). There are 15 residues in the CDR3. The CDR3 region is CASSPTSEPYNEQFF. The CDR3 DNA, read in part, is TGTGCCAGTAGCCCGACTAGCGAACCTTACAATGAG.

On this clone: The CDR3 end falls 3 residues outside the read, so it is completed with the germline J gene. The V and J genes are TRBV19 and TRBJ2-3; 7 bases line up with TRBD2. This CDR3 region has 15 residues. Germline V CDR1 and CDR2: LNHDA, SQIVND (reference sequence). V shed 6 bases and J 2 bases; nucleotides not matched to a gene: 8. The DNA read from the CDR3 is TGTGCCAGTAGCAGGGACTACCTTAACACAGATACG. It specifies CASSRDYLNTDT. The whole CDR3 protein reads CASSRDYLNTDTQYF.

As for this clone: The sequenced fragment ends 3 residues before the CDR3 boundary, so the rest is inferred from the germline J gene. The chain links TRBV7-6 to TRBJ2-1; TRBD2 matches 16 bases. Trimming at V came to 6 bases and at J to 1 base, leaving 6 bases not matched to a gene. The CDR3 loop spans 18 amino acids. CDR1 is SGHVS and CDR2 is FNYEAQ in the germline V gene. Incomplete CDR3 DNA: TGTGCCAGCAGTTCCGGGACTAGCGGGAGGGAGTCCTACAATGAG. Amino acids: CASSSGTSGRESYNE. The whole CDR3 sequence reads CASSSGTSGRESYNEQFF. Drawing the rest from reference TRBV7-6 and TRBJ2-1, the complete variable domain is GAGVSQSPRYKVTKRGQDVALRCDPISGHVSLYWYRQALGQGPEFLTYFNYEAQQDKSGLPNDRFSAERPEGSISTLTIQRTEQRDSAMYRCASSSGTSGRESYNEQFFGPGTRLTVL.

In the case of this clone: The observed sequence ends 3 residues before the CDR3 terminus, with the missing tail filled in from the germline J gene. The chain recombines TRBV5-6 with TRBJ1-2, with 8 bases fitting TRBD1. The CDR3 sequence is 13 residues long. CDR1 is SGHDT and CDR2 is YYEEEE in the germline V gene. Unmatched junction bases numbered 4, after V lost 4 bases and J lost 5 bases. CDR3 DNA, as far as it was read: TGTGCCAGCAGCCGGACAGGGATTTATGGC. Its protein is CASSRTGIYG. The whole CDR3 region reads CASSRTGIYGYTF.

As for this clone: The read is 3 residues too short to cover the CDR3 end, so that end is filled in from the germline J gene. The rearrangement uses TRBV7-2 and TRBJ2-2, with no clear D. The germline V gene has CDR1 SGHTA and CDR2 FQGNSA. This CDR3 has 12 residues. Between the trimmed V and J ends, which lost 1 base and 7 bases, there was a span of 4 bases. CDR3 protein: CASSLVFGELFF. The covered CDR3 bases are TGTGCCAGCAGCTTAGTCTTCGGGGAG.

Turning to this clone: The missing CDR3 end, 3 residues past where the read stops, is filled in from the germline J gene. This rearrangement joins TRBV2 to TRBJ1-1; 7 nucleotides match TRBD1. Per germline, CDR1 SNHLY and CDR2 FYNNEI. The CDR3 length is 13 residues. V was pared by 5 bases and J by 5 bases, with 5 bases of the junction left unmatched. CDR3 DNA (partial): TGTGCCAGCAGTCCCAGGGGGAGGACTGAA. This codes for CASSPRGRTE. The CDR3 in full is CASSPRGRTEAFF.

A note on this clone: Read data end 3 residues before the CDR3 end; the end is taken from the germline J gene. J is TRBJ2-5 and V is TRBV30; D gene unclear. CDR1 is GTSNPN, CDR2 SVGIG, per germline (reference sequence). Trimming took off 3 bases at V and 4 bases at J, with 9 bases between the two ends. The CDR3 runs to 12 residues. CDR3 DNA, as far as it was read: TGTGCCTGGAGCCCAGTCCCAGAGACC. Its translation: CAWSPVPET. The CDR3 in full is CAWSPVPETQYF.

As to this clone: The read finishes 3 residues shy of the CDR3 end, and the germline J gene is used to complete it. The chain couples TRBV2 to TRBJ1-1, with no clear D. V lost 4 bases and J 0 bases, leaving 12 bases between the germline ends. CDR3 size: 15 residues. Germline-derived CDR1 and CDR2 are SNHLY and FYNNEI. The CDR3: CASSVLGGVNTEAFF. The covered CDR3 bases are TGTGCCAGCAGTGTCCTCGGCGGAGTGAACACTGAA.

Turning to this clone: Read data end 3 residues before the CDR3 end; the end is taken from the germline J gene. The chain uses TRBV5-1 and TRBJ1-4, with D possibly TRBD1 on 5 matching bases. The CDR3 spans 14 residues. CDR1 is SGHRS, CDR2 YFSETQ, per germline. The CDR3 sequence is CASSGGYGANVLFF. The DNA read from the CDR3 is TGCGCCAGCAGCGGGGGGTATGGGGCCAACGTA. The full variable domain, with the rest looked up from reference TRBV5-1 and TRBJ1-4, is KAGVTQTPRYLIKTRGQQVTLSCSPISGHRSVSWYQQTPGQGLQFLFEYFSETQRNKGNFPGRFSGRQFSNSRSEMNVSTLELGDSALYLCASSGGYGANVLFFGSGTQLSVL.

CDR3 sequence reads: CASSLYSDSPLHF. The CDR3 DNA, read in part, is TGTGCCAGCAGCTTATATAGTGATTCACCC. The gene calls are TRBV11-3 and TRBJ1-6; D is undetermined. With the read ending 3 residues before the CDR3 end, the germline J gene is used to fill in that end. The germline CDR1 and CDR2 sequences are SGHNT and YENEEA. This CDR3 has 13 amino acids. V was trimmed by 2 bases and J by 8 bases, leaving 7 bases between them.

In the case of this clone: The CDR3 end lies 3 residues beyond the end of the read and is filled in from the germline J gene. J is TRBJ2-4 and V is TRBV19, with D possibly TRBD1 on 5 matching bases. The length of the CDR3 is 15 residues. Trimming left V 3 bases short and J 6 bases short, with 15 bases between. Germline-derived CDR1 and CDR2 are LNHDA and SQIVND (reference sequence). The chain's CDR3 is CASSIGLFQGNIQYF. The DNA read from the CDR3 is TGTGCCAGTAGTATCGGCCTCTTTCAGGGAAACATT.

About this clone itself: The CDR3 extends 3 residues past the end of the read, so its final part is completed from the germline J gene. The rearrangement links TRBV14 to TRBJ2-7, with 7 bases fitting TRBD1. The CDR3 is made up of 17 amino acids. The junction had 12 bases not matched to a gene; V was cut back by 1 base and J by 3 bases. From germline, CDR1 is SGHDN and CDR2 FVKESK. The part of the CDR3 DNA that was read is TGTGCCAGCAGCCAAGTCGACACAGGGGCTTTGAACTACGAG. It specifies CASSQVDTGALNYE. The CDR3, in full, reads CASSQVDTGALNYEQYF.

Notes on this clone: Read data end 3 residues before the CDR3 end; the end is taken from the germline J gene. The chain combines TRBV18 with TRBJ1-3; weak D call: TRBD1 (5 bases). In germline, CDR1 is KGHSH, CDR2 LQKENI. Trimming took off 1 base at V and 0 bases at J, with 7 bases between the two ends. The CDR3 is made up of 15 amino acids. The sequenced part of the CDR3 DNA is TGTGCCAGCTCACCACAGGGGTCCTCTGGAAACACC. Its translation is CASSPQGSSGNT. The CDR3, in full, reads CASSPQGSSGNTIYF.

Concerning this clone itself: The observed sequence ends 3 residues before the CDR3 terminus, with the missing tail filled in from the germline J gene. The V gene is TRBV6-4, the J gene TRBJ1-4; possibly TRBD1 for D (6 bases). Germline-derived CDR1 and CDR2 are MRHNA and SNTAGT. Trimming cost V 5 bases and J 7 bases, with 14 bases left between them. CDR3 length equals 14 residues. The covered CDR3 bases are TGTGCCAGCAGTTGGCCGGGACACCGTGAAAAA. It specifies CASSWPGHREK. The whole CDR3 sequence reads CASSWPGHREKLFF.

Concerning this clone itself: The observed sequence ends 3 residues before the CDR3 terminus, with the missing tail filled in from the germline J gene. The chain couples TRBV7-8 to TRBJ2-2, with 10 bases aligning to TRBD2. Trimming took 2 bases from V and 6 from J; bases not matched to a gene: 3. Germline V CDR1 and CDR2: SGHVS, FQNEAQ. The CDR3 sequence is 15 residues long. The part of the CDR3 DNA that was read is TGTGCCAGCAGCTTATATACTAGCGGGGCCGGGGAG. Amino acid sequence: CASSLYTSGAGE. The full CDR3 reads CASSLYTSGAGELFF.

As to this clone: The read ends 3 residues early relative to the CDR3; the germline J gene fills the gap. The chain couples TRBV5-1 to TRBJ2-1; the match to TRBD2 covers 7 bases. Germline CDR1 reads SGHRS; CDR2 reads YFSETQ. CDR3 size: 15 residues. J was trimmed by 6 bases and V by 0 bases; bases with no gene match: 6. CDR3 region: CASSLGTSQGNEQFF. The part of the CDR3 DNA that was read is TGCGCCAGCAGCTTGGGGACTAGTCAGGGCAATGAG.

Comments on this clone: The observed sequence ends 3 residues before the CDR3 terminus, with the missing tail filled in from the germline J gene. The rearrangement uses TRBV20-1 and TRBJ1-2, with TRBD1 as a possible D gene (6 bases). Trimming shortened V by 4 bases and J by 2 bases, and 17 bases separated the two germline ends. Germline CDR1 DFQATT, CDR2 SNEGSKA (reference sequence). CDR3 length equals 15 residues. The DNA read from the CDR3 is TGCAGTGCTAACAGAGAGACAGGCATAAACTATGGC. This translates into CSANRETGINYG. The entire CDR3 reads CSANRETGINYGYTF.